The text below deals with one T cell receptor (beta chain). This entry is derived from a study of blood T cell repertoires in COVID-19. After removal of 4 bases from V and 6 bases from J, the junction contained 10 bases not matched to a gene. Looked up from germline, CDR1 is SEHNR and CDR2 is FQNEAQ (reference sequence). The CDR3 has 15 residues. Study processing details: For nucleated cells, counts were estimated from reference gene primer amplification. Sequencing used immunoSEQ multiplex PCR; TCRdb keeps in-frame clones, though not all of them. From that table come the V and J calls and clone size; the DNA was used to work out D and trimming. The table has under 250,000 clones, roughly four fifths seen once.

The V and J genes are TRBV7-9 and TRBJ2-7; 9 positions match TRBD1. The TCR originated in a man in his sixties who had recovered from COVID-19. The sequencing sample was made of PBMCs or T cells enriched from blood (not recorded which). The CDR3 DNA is TGTGCCAGCAGCTACGCCGGGACAGGGTTACGCGAGCAGTACTTC. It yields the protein CASSYAGTGLREQYF.